In its sample, the clone carrying this TCR beta chain was seen once. The entry originates in a study of shared clonotypes between healthy human individuals. Study background: CD8 memory received one plate per donor, CD8 naive two, CD4 memory three and CD4 naive three.

After removal of 3 bases from V and 5 bases from J, the junction contained 7 bases not matched to a gene. The CDR3 runs to 15 residues. Germline V gene sequence: CDR1 MDHEN, CDR2 SYDVKM. TCRdb's table, derived via immunoSEQ multiplex PCR, lists solely in-frame clones and lacks some. The sample has around 240,000 clones, 65% seen once. The origin of this receptor is a man aged 25 to 40 in good health. The chain has TRBV28 and TRBJ2-1; 7 nucleotides line up with TRBD2. Sequenced sample: memory CD4+ T cells sorted from blood. Subset indicated: CD45RA-negative fraction. As DNA, the CDR3 is TGTGCCAGCAGTTTGGGGGGGTTGGGAAACAATGAGCAGTTCTTC. It is translated as CASSLGGLGNNEQFF.